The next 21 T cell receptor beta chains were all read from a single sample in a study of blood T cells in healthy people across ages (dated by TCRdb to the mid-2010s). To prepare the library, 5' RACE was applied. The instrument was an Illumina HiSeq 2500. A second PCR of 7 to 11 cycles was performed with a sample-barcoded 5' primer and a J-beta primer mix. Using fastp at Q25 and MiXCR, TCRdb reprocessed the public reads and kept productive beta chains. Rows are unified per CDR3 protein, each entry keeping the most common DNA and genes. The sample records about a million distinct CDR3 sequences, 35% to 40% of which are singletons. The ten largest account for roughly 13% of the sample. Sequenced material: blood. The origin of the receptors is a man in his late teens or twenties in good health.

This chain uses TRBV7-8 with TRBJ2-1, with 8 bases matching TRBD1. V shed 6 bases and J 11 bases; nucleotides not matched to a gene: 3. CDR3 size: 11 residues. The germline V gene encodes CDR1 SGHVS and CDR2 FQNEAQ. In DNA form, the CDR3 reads TGTGCCAGCAGTCGGACAGGGCAGCAGTTCTTC. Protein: CASSRTGQQFF.

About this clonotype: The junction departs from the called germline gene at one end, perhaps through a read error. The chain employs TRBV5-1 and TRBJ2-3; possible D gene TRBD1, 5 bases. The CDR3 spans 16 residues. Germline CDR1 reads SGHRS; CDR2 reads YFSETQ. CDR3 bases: TGCGCCAGCGGCTTGGAAGGGGATAGTATGACAGATACGCAGTATTTT. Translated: CASGLEGDSMTDTQYF.

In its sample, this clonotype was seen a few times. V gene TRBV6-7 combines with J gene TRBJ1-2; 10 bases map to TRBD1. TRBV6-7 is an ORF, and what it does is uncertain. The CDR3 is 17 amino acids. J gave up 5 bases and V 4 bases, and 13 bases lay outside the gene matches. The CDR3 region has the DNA TGTGCCAGCAGTTCTAACCAGACAGGGGGCGTCTGGTATGGCTACACCTTC. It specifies CASSSNQTGGVWYGYTF.

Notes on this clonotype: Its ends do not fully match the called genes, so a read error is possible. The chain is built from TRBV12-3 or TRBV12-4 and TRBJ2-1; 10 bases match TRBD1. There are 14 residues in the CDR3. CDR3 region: CAGSINPGQGFQFF. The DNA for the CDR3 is TGTGCCGGCAGTATCAACCCGGGACAGGGGTTCCAGTTCTTC.

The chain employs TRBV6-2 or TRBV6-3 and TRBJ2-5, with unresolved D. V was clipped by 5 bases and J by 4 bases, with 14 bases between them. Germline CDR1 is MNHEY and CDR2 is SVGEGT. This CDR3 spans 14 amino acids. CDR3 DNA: TGTGCCAGCAGTGACTTAGCTAGAGGAGAGACCCAGTACTTC. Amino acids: CASSDLARGETQYF.

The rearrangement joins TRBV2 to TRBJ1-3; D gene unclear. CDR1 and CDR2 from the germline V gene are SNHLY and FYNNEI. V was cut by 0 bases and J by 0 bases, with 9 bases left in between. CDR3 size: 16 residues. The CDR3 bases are TGTGCCAGCAGTGAAGCTGAGGGTTCCTCTGGAAACACCATATATTTT. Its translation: CASSEAEGSSGNTIYF. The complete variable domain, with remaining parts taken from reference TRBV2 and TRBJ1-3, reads EPEVTQTPSHQVTQMGQEVILRCVPISNHLYFYWYRQILGQKVEFLVSFYNNEISEKSEIFDDQFSVERPDGSNFTLKIRSTKLEDSAMYFCASSEAEGSSGNTIYFGEGSWLTVV.

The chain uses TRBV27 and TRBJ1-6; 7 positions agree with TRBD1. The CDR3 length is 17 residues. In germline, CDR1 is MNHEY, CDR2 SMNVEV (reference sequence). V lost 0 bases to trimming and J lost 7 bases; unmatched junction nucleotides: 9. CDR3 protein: CASSLSVRDSRNSPLHF. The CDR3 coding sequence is TGTGCCAGCAGTTTATCAGTGAGGGACAGTCGAAATTCACCCCTCCACTTT.

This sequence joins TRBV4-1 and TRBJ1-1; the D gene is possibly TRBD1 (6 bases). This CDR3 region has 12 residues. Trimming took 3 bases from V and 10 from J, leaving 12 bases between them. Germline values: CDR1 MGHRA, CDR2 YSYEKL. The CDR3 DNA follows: TGCGCCAGCAGCCAGTCGACAGGTTTAGCTTTCTTT. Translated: CASSQSTGLAFF.

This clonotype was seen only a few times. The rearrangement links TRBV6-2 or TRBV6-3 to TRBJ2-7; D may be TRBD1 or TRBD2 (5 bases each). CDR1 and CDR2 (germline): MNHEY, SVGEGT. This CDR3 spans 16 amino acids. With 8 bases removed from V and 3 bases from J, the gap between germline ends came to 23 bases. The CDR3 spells CASVEGQHETIYEQYF. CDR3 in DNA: TGTGCCAGCGTTGAGGGGCAGCACGAAACAATCTACGAGCAGTACTTC.

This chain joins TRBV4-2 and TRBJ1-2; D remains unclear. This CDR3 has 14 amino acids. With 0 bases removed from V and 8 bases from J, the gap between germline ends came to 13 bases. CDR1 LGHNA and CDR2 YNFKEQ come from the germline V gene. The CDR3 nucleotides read TGTGCCAGCAGCCAAGATACGCCCCGCTGGGGCTACACCTTC. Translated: CASSQDTPRWGYTF.

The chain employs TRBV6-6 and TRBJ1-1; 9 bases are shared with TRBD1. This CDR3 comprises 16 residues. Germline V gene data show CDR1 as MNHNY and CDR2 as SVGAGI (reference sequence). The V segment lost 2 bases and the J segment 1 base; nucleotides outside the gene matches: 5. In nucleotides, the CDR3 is TGTGCCAGCAGTTACCCCCTGGGACAGGGGAACACTGAAGCTTTCTTT. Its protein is CASSYPLGQGNTEAFF.

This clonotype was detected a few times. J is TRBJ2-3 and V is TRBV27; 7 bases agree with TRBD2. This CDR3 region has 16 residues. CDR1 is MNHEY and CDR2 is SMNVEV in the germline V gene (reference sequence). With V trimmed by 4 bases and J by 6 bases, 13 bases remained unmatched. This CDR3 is CASSSSWGGTLDTQYF. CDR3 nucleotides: TGTGCCAGCAGTTCCTCCTGGGGGGGAACCTTGGATACGCAGTATTTT.

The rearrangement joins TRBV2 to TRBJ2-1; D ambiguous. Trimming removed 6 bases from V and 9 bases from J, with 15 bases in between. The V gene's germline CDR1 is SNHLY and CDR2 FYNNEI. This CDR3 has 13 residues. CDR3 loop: CASRMTAPGEQFF. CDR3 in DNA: TGTGCCAGCAGGATGACTGCCCCCGGTGAGCAGTTCTTC.

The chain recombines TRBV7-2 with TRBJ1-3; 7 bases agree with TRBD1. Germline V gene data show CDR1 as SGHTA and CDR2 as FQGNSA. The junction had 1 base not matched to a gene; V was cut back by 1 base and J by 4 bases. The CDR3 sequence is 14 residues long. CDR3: CASSLVQGGNTIYF. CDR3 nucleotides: TGTGCCAGCAGCTTAGTACAGGGGGGAAACACCATATATTTT.

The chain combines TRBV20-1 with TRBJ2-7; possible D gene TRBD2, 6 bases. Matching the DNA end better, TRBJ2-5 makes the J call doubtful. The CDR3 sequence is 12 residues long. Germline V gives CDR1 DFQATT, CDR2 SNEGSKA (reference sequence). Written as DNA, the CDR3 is TGCAGTGCTAGGGAGGGATACGTGACCCAGTACTTC. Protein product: CSAREGYVTQYF.

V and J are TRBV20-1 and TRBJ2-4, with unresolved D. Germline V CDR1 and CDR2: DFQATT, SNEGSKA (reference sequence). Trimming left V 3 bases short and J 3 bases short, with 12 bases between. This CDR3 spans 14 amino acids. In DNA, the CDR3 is TGCAGTGCTAGTCAAGGGCTGGACAAAAACATTCAGTACTTC. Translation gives CSASQGLDKNIQYF.

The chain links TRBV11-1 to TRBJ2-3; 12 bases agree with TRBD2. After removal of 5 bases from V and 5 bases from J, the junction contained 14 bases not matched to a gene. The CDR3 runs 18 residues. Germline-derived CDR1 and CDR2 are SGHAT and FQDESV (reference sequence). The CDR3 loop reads CASSLTPGTSGLRDTQYF. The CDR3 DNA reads TGTGCCAGCAGCCTTACGCCCGGGACTAGCGGGTTGAGAGATACGCAGTATTTT.

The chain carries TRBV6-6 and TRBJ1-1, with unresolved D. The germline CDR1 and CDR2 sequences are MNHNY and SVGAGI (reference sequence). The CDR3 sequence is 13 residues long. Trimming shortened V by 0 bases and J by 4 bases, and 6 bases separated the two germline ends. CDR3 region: CASSYSAATEAFF. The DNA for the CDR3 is TGTGCCAGCAGTTACTCCGCGGCCACTGAAGCTTTCTTT.

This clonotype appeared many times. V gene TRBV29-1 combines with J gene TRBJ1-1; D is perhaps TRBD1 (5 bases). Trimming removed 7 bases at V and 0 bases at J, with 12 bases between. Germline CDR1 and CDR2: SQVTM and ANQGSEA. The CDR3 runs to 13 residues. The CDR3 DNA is TGCAGCGGGGGGACGGGCGTGAACACTGAAGCTTTCTTT. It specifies CSGGTGVNTEAFF.

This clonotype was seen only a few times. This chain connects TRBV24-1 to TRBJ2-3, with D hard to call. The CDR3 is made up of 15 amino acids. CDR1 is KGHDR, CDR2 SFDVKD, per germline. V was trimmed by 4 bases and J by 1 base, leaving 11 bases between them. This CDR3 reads CATSDPSEGTDTQYF. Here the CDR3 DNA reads TGTGCCACCAGTGACCCGAGTGAGGGCACAGATACGCAGTATTTT.

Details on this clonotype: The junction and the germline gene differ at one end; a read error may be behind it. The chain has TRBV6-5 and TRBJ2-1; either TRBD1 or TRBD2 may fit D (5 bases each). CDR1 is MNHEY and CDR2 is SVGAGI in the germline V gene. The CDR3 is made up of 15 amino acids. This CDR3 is CASSYEGTSCNEQFF. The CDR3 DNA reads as TGTGCCAGCAGTTACGAGGGGACGTCCTGCAATGAGCAGTTCTTC.